The TCR beta chain described here comes from a study of prognosis after radiotherapy for stage I lung cancer. Trimming stripped 6 bases from V and 4 bases from J, with 18 bases between. This CDR3 is 16 amino acids long. This clonotype occurred many times. Genomic DNA was the source, and TCR beta CDR3 was amplified from it by two-round multiplex PCR. TRBV and TRBJ genes each had their own specific primers in first-round PCR. MiXCR, run by TCRdb on the multiplex PCR reads, gives a single entry per CDR3 protein. Of some 15,000 distinct CDR3 sequences listed, more than 35% are singletons. The chain has TRBV12-3 or TRBV12-4 and TRBJ1-4; weak D call: TRBD1 (5 bases). Specimen: PBMCs, collected before or after stereotactic body radiation therapy (not recorded which). The clonotype was recovered from a donor over 45 with non-small cell lung cancer. CDR3 in amino acids: CASRLLPGTDNEKLFF. CDR3 sequence (DNA): TGTGCCAGCAGATTACTTCCCGGGACGGATAATGAAAAACTGTTTTTT.